The 29 T cell receptor beta chains in this list originate from one sample, sequenced in a study of cytomegalovirus exposure and HLA in healthy donors. PCR used 60 Vbeta primers and 13 Jbeta primers. Here immunoSEQ multiplex PCR was the method, and the copy in TCRdb shows in-frame clones only, minus some. The sample records 95,000 to 150,000 clones, approximately 66% being singletons. Sequencing was performed on PBMCs. The receptors originated from a woman aged 40 to 50 in good health and CMV-seropositive.

The table lists this clone with a few counts. The chain recombines TRBV27 with TRBJ2-5; 10 bases align to TRBD1. CDR3 length equals 16 residues. Unmatched junction bases numbered 8, after V lost 6 bases and J lost 1 base. From germline, CDR1 is MNHEY and CDR2 SMNVEV (reference sequence). The CDR3 nucleotides are TGTGCCAGCAGACCCCGACAGGGGGCGTCCCAAGAGACCCAGTACTTC. Encoded protein: CASRPRQGASQETQYF.

The chain combines TRBV5-5 with TRBJ1-5; possible D gene TRBD1, 6 bases. Trimming took 4 bases from V and 2 from J, leaving 19 bases between them. Germline CDR1 SGHKS, CDR2 YYEKEE (reference sequence). CDR3 length equals 17 residues. CDR3 sequence reads: CASSQTGWRLGNQPQHF. Here the CDR3 DNA reads TGTGCCAGCAGCCAAACAGGGTGGAGACTTGGCAATCAGCCCCAGCATTTT. The variable domain in full, with the rest retrieved from reference TRBV5-5 and TRBJ1-5, is DAGVTQSPTHLIKTRGQQVTLRCSPISGHKSVSWYQQVLGQGPQFIFQYYEKEERGRGNFPDRFSARQFPNYSSELNVNALLLGDSALYLCASSQTGWRLGNQPQHFGDGTRLSIL.

The gene calls are TRBV7-9 and TRBJ2-3; no firm D call. V shed 2 bases and J shed 1 base, with 4 bases lying between them. The CDR3 loop spans 13 amino acids. Germline CDR1 reads SEHNR; CDR2 reads FQNEAQ (reference sequence). CDR3 DNA sequence: TGTGCCAGCAGCTTATTCGGCACAGATACGCAGTATTTT. Translation: CASSLFGTDTQYF.

This clone turned up a few times. The chain couples TRBV9 to TRBJ2-5, with TRBD2 matching over 8 bases. J gave up 6 bases and V 5 bases, and 6 bases lay outside the gene matches. The CDR3 has 13 residues. The germline CDR1 and CDR2 sequences are SGDLS and YYNGEE. The CDR3 region has the DNA TGTGCCAGCAGTCCGGGGGGGCTGAAGACCCAGTACTTC. Encoded protein: CASSPGGLKTQYF.

V is TRBV11-3 and J is TRBJ2-2, with TRBD1 identical over 8 bases. The CDR3 runs 17 residues. CDR1 SGHNT and CDR2 YENEEA come from the germline V gene. After removal of 5 bases from V and 4 bases from J, the junction contained 12 bases not matched to a gene. CDR3 in DNA: TGTGCCAGCAGCCCAGGACAGGGAGAAGGTGCCACCGGGGAGCTGTTTTTT. It encodes CASSPGQGEGATGELFF.

As DNA, the CDR3 is TGTGCCAGCAGTTCCCCTAGCGGGACGGGCACCGGGGAGCTGTTTTTT. It translates to CASSSPSGTGTGELFF. This rearrangement joins TRBV28 to TRBJ2-2; 9 nucleotides match TRBD2. The CDR3 sequence is 16 residues long. Per the germline V gene, CDR1 is MDHEN and CDR2 is SYDVKM. The ends lost 4 bases at V and 4 bases at J; junction bases unmatched: 7.

The gene calls are TRBV5-6 and TRBJ1-1, with 9 bases matching TRBD1. The germline gives CDR1 SGHDT, CDR2 YYEEEE. V dropped 3 bases and J dropped 7; count of bases not matched to a gene: 7. The CDR3 is made up of 14 amino acids. The CDR3 loop is CASSSRRQGDEAFF. DNA of the CDR3: TGTGCCAGCAGCTCCCGGCGACAGGGGGATGAAGCTTTCTTT.

The chain couples TRBV28 to TRBJ1-3; D might be TRBD1 (5 bases). Trimming pared 3 bases from V and 4 bases from J, leaving 10 bases between. Germline V gene sequence: CDR1 MDHEN, CDR2 SYDVKM. This CDR3 region has 14 residues. CDR3 sequence: CASSLSRGGNTIYF. In nucleotides, the CDR3 is TGTGCCAGCAGTTTGAGCCGGGGGGGAAACACCATATATTTT.

V is TRBV11-2 and J is TRBJ1-2; TRBD1 agrees at 8 bases. The CDR3 has 15 amino acids. Germline assignment: CDR1 SGHAT and CDR2 FQNNGV. The V gene end was trimmed by 4 bases and the J gene end by 8 bases; junction bases not matched to a gene: 12. The CDR3: CASSSNSGGKTGYTF. The DNA of the CDR3 is TGTGCCAGCAGCTCCAACTCAGGGGGCAAAACGGGCTACACCTTC.

V is TRBV6-5 and J is TRBJ1-1; TRBD1 might be the D (6 bases). Looked up from germline, CDR1 is MNHEY and CDR2 is SVGAGI. The CDR3 spans 15 residues. V was clipped by 1 base and J by 11 bases, with 20 bases between them. CDR3 sequence (DNA): TGTGCCAGCAGTTACTTCTCTGGACAGAGCGGGGGGGCTTTCTTT. This encodes CASSYFSGQSGGAFF.

V is TRBV7-9 and J is TRBJ2-5; no firm D call. Germline V lookup: CDR1 SEHNR, CDR2 FQNEAQ (reference sequence). Deletions cut 6 bases from V and 1 base from J, with 12 bases between. The CDR3 sequence is 14 residues long. The CDR3 DNA follows: TGTGCCAGCAGTTCCGACACGGCCCAAGAGACCCAGTACTTC. This gives the protein CASSSDTAQETQYF.

This clone was detected only a few times. The chain uses TRBV7-9 and TRBJ1-1; D is uncertain. Per germline, CDR1 SEHNR and CDR2 FQNEAQ (reference sequence). The CDR3 has 13 residues. V was trimmed by 3 bases and J by 1 base, leaving 6 bases between them. CDR3 nucleotides: TGTGCCAGCAGCTTCTACGGGAACACTGAAGCTTTCTTT. The encoded protein is CASSFYGNTEAFF.

This clone was counted a single time. The J gene is TRBJ2-1, the V gene TRBV7-9; the match to TRBD1 covers 8 bases. The V gene's germline CDR1 is SEHNR and CDR2 FQNEAQ (reference sequence). The V gene end was trimmed by 5 bases and the J gene end by 10 bases; junction bases not matched to a gene: 4. This CDR3 contains 12 residues. This chain's CDR3 is CASSQQGAEQFF. DNA of the CDR3: TGTGCCAGCAGCCAGCAGGGGGCCGAGCAGTTCTTC. The variable domain in full, completed from reference TRBV7-9 and TRBJ2-1, reads DTGVSQNPRHKITKRGQNVTFRCDPISEHNRLYWYRQTLGQGPEFLTYFQNEAQLEKSRLLSDRFSAERPKGSFSTLEIQRTEQGDSAMYLCASSQQGAEQFFGPGTRLTVL.

This chain links TRBV6-6 with TRBJ2-7; 11 bases are shared with TRBD2. V trimming: 7 bases; J trimming: 4 bases; junction bases outside the gene matches: 3. Germline CDR1 reads MNHNY; CDR2 reads SVGAGI (reference sequence). The CDR3 runs 13 residues. The CDR3 here is CASIVAGGYEQYF. CDR3 sequence (DNA): TGTGCCAGCATTGTAGCGGGAGGGTACGAGCAGTACTTC.

Details on this clone: This sample includes further DNA sequences coding for the same CDR3. The J gene is TRBJ1-1, the V gene TRBV5-1; 7 bases are a match to TRBD1. With V trimmed by 3 bases and J by 4 bases, 6 bases remained unmatched. The germline CDR1 and CDR2 sequences are SGHRS and YFSETQ. CDR3 length equals 14 residues. CDR3 sequence: CASSSMRGPTEAFF. Written as DNA, the CDR3 is TGCGCCAGCAGCTCGATGAGGGGGCCCACTGAAGCTTTCTTT.

This clone appeared a few times. This chain joins TRBV12-5 and TRBJ1-1, with D tentatively TRBD1 (6 bases). The CDR3 is made up of 13 amino acids. Trimming took 7 bases from V and 1 from J, leaving 10 bases between them. CDR1 and CDR2 (germline): LGHNT, FRNRAP. The CDR3: CASVPQGNTEAFF. Written as DNA, the CDR3 is TGTGCTAGTGTCCCACAGGGGAACACTGAAGCTTTCTTT.

The sample holds many counts of this clone. DNA for the CDR3: TGTGCCAGCAGCTTAGAGGGACTAGCGGGAGTCGGGGAGCTGTTTTTT. Amino acid sequence: CASSLEGLAGVGELFF. The chain couples TRBV7-6 to TRBJ2-2; TRBD2 matches at 14 bases. V trimming: 1 base; J trimming: 7 bases; junction bases outside the gene matches: 2. CDR1 is SGHVS, CDR2 FNYEAQ, per germline. The CDR3 loop spans 16 amino acids.

The chain has TRBV14 and TRBJ2-1; 11 bases match TRBD2. V was clipped by 3 bases and J by 7 bases; unmatched bases: 8. This CDR3 contains 16 residues. CDR1 and CDR2 (germline): SGHDN, FVKESK. The CDR3 coding sequence is TGTGCCAGCAGCCAGGTTAGCGGGAGGGCCCGTAATGAGCAGTTCTTC. This translates into CASSQVSGRARNEQFF. Full variable domain (rest looked up from reference TRBV14 and TRBJ2-1): EAGVTQFPSHSVIEKGQTVTLRCDPISGHDNLYWYRRVMGKEIKFLLHFVKESKQDESGMPNNRFLAERTGGTYSTLKVQPAELEDSGVYFCASSQVSGRARNEQFFGPGTRLTVL.

The CDR3 bases are TGTGCCAGCAGCTCAGGACAGGGTGACACTGAAGCTTTCTTT. It yields the protein CASSSGQGDTEAFF. The V call is TRBV11-2, the J call TRBJ1-1; 8 bases fit TRBD1. The trim removed 4 bases at V and 3 bases at J, leaving 4 bases unmatched. Germline-derived CDR1 and CDR2 are SGHAT and FQNNGV. The length of the CDR3 is 14 residues.

The chain uses TRBV7-8 and TRBJ2-2; 7 bases agree with TRBD1. After removal of 5 bases from V and 5 bases from J, the junction contained 2 bases not matched to a gene. The CDR3 sequence is 13 residues long. Germline V gives CDR1 SGHVS, CDR2 FQNEAQ. CDR3 protein: CASSKDRTGELFF. CDR3 DNA sequence: TGTGCCAGCAGCAAGGACAGGACCGGGGAGCTGTTTTTT.

This clone was recorded only once. The chain links TRBV7-9 to TRBJ2-5; D is possibly TRBD2 (7 bases). Germline CDR1 is SEHNR and CDR2 is FQNEAQ (reference sequence). This CDR3 comprises 15 residues. With 3 bases removed from V and 7 bases from J, the gap between germline ends came to 18 bases. The CDR3 coding sequence is TGTGCCAGCAGCTTCCCTAGCGGATTGACAGGGACCCAGTACTTC. It specifies CASSFPSGLTGTQYF. Full variable domain (rest looked up from reference TRBV7-9 and TRBJ2-5): DTGVSQNPRHKITKRGQNVTFRCDPISEHNRLYWYRQTLGQGPEFLTYFQNEAQLEKSRLLSDRFSAERPKGSFSTLEIQRTEQGDSAMYLCASSFPSGLTGTQYFGPGTRLLVL.

The V gene is TRBV5-1, the J gene TRBJ2-7; 11 nucleotides match TRBD2. The junction had 3 bases not matched to a gene; V was cut back by 4 bases and J by 0 bases. This CDR3 contains 15 residues. Germline CDR1 reads SGHRS; CDR2 reads YFSETQ. CDR3 amino acids: CASSGLAGSSYEQYF. CDR3 DNA sequence: TGCGCCAGCAGCGGACTAGCGGGCAGCTCCTACGAGCAGTACTTC.

In this sample, this clone turned up many times. V and J are TRBV15 and TRBJ2-7; TRBD1 aligns across 7 bases. J was trimmed by 6 bases and V by 0 bases; bases with no gene match: 8. The CDR3 length is 15 residues. Germline V gene lookup returns CDR1 LNHNV and CDR2 YYDKDF (reference sequence). CDR3 sequence: CATSRDRTGAGEQYF. As DNA, the CDR3 is TGTGCCACCAGCAGAGATCGAACAGGGGCAGGCGAGCAGTACTTC.

The table lists this clone with a few counts. The rearrangement joins TRBV5-6 to TRBJ2-7; TRBD1 is a possible D gene (6 bases). Germline V lookup: CDR1 SGHDT, CDR2 YYEEEE. Trimming left V 1 base short and J 7 bases short, with 15 bases between. The CDR3 sequence is 14 residues long. The CDR3 DNA reads as TGTGCCAGCAGCTTGCAGGGGCGGTTTACGGAGCAGTACTTC. It translates to CASSLQGRFTEQYF.

This chain links TRBV6-1 with TRBJ2-7, with a weak D call TRBD1 (6 bases). V lost 3 bases and J lost 7, with 13 bases in between. The CDR3 covers 13 residues. CDR1 and CDR2 (germline): MNHNS, SASEGT. The CDR3 spells CASSDRGLGEQYF. The CDR3 bases are TGTGCCAGCAGTGACAGGGGCTTGGGTGAGCAGTACTTC.

J is TRBJ2-4 and V is TRBV9; TRBD2 aligns across 8 bases. The CDR3 spans 15 residues. With 3 bases clipped from V and 1 base from J, the junction kept 3 bases outside the gene matches. Germline CDR1 and CDR2: SGDLS and YYNGEE. CDR3 protein: CASSAGGEAKNIQYF. The CDR3 DNA reads as TGTGCCAGCAGCGCGGGGGGGGAGGCCAAAAACATTCAGTACTTC.

This chain connects TRBV7-9 to TRBJ1-1; no firm D call. This CDR3 has 19 amino acids. The ends were cut back, 3 bases at V and 3 bases at J, with 26 bases in the middle. Germline V gene lookup returns CDR1 SEHNR and CDR2 FQNEAQ (reference sequence). This chain's CDR3 is CASSFGWANGVSGHTEAFF. CDR3 bases: TGTGCCAGCAGCTTCGGGTGGGCCAACGGGGTATCTGGGCACACTGAAGCTTTCTTT.

This clone was picked up a small number of times. The rearrangement links TRBV14 to TRBJ1-2; 7 bases are shared with TRBD1. CDR3 size: 15 residues. V was pared by 2 bases and J by 8 bases, with 11 bases of the junction left unmatched. Germline CDR1 reads SGHDN; CDR2 reads FVKESK. CDR3 residues: CASSQYKGASWGYTF. The CDR3 region has the DNA TGTGCCAGCAGCCAATACAAGGGGGCGAGTTGGGGCTACACCTTC.

CDR3 amino acids: CASREPGQGHEQYF. The DNA of the CDR3 is TGTGCCAGCAGGGAACCGGGACAGGGACACGAGCAGTACTTC. The chain has TRBV28 and TRBJ2-7, with 9 nucleotides matching TRBD1. The CDR3 runs to 14 residues. The V and J ends lost 6 bases and 5 bases, in that order; junction bases with no gene match: 8. The germline V gene has CDR1 MDHEN and CDR2 SYDVKM.